This T cell receptor (beta chain) was sequenced for a study of identical twins. Study-level results: The models systematically underestimated how much out-of-frame TCR alpha was shared in monozygotic twins. Sequences that were beta out-of-frame showed weaker excess twin sharing.

The CDR3 spans 14 residues. Germline-derived CDR1 and CDR2 are MNHEY and SMNVEV (reference sequence). The J segment lost 5 bases and the V segment lost 5 bases, leaving 7 bases of the junction unmatched. Unique molecular identifiers were present on the cDNA, which also gained a universal primer site by template switching. TCRdb re-analysed the 5' RACE reads in MiXCR, keeping a single row per CDR3 protein. The table lists a few hundred thousand distinct CDR3 sequences, about 13% of them singletons. This clonotype was detected ten times or more. Antigen: not known. These same records also appear under a second study, on yellow fever vaccine responses in identical twins. As that report states: Vaccine T cell responses of twins reportedly seemed partly convergent and partly personalized.

The chain employs TRBV27 and TRBJ2-5, with TRBD1 matching 8 bases. The TCR sequence derives from a woman in her late teens or twenties in good health. The specimen sequenced was memory (CD45RO+) T cells sorted from blood. The DNA of the CDR3 is TGTGCCAGCAGTCGATTGGACAGGGACGAGACCCAGTACTTC. Translating gives CASSRLDRDETQYF.